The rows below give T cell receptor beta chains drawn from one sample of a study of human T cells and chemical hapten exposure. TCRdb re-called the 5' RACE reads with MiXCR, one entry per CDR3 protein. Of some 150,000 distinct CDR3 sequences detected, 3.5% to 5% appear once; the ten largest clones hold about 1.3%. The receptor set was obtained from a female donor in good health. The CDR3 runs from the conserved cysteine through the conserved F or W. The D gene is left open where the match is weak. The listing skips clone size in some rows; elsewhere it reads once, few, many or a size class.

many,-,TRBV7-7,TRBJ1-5,TGTGCCAGCAGCTTGCGAGGGAAGTGCAATCAGCCCCAGCATTTT,CASSLRGKCNQPQHF
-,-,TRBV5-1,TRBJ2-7,TGCGCCAGCAGCCCTCCGAGACAGCGTACCTACGAGCAGTACTTC,CASSPPRQRTYEQYF
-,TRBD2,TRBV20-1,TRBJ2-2,TGCAGTGCTACCAGTGGCGGGGGTTACACCGGGGAGCTGTTTTTT,CSATSGGGYTGELFF
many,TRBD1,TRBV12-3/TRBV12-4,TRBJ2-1,TGTGCCAGCAGTTTCGGCCAGGGGGCATACAATGAGCAGTTCTTC,CASSFGQGAYNEQFF
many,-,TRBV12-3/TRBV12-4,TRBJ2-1,TGTGCCAGCAGTTTTCGTGCAGGGACCCCCTCCTACAATGAGCAGTTCTTC,CASSFRAGTPSYNEQFF
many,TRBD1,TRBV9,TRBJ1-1,TGTGCCAGCAGCTTCCAGGGGGGTGGCACTGAAGCTTTCTTT,CASSFQGGGTEAFF
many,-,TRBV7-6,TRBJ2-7,TGTGCCAGCAGCCCAGAGGGCCTAACCTACGAGCAGTACTTC,CASSPEGLTYEQYF
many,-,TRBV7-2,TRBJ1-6,TGTGCCAGCAGCTTAGCGATGGTACAGGGAATTAATTCACCCCTCCACTTT,CASSLAMVQGINSPLHF
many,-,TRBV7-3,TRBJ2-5,TGTGCCAGCACCCCAACCGGGACCGCGGGGGAGACCCAGTACTTC,CASTPTGTAGETQYF
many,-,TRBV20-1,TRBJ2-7,TGCAGTGCTAGCACGGGGAACTCCTACGAGCAGTACTTC,CSASTGNSYEQYF
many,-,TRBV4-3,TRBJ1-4,TGCGCCAGCAGCCAAGATCTGATGGGGGCGGAGGAAAAACTGTTTTTT,CASSQDLMGAEEKLFF
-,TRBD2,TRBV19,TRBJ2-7,TGTGCCAGTAGTCTCTCAGCGGGGCCCCAGTACTTC,CASSLSAGPQYF
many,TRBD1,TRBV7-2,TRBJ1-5,TGTGCCAGCAGCTTAGTTGGGACAGGGTCTTATCAGCCCCAGCATTTT,CASSLVGTGSYQPQHF
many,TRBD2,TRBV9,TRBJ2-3,TGTGCCAGCAGCGGCGGGACTAGCGTAAGCACAGATACGCAGTATTTT,CASSGGTSVSTDTQYF
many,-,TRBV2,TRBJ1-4,TGTGCCAGCACCAGGGTAACAACTAATGAAAAACTGTTTTTT,CASTRVTTNEKLFF
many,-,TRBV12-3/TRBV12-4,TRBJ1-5,TGTGCCAGCAGTTTTCGTCAGGGGCCGAATCAGCCCCAGCATTTT,CASSFRQGPNQPQHF
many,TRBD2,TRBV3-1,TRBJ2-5,TGTGCCAGCAGCCAAGATCCGGGGCAGTGGGGGTTCCTAGCGGGACTATACCAAGAGACCCAGTACTTC,CASSQDPGQWGFLAGLYQETQYF
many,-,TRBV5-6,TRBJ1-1,TGTGCCAGCAGCTTGGATGGGGCGGGGCGACGTGAAGCTTTCTTT,CASSLDGAGRREAFF
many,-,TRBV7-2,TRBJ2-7,TGTGCCAGCAGCTTGGTCTCGAGAGGGGAGCAGTACTTC,CASSLVSRGEQYF
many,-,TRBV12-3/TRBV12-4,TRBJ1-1,TGTGCCAGCAGTTTTTGGGTAGTGAACACTGAAGCTTTCTTT,CASSFWVVNTEAFF
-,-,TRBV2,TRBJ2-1,TGTGCCAGCAGTGAAGAGCCCCCGCGAATCTCCTACAATGAGCAGTTCTTC,CASSEEPPRISYNEQFF
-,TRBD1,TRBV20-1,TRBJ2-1,TGCAGTGCTAGAGGAGGCCGGCAGGGGGTATACAATGAGCAGTTCTTC,CSARGGRQGVYNEQFF
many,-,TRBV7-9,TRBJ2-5,TGTGCCAGCAGCCCCCGTCGGACGGGACAAGAGACCCAGTACTTC,CASSPRRTGQETQYF
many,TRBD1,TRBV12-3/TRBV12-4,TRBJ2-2,TGTGCCAGCAGTTTAGGACAGGGGTATGGCGGGGAGCTGTTTTTT,CASSLGQGYGGELFF
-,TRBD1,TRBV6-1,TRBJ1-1,TGTGCCAGCAGTGATCTGGGTGCACTGGGACAGAAAAACACTGAAGCTTTCTTT,CASSDLGALGQKNTEAFF
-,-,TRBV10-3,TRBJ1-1,TGTGCCATCAGTGAGTCGGGGGGGCGCGACACTGAAGCTTTCTTT,CAISESGGRDTEAFF
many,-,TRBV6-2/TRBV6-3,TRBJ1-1,TGTGCCAGCAGTTACGACACTGAAGCTTTCTTT,CASSYDTEAFF
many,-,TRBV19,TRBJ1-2,TGTGCCAGTAGTATGGGACGGGATTCTGGCCTGGATGGCTACACCTTC,CASSMGRDSGLDGYTF
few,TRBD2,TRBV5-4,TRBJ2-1,TGTGCCAGCAGCTTGAAGGCGGGGGGCATCAATGAGCAGTTCTTC,CASSLKAGGINEQFF
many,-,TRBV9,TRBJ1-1,TGTGCCAGCAGCGTAGAGGTGAGCACTGAAGCTTTCTTT,CASSVEVSTEAFF
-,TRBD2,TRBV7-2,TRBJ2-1,TGTGCCAGCAGCTCGCAAGCGGGGGGCACGAATGAGCAGTTCTTC,CASSSQAGGTNEQFF
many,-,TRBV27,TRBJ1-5,TGTGCCAGCAGTAGCGGGGGTTATCAGCCCCAGCATTTT,CASSSGGYQPQHF
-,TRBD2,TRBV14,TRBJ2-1,TGTGCCAGCAGCCAAACGTCAAGCCTAGCGGGGGGTAGGTTCTTC,CASSQTSSLAGGRFF
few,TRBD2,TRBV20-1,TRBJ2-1,TGCAGTGCTAGGCCGCCGGGACGAGCGGGGGGCGGTGAGCAGTTCTTC,CSARPPGRAGGGEQFF
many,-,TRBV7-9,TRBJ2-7,TGTGCCAGCAGCTTAACGACGGTGACCTACGAGCAGTACTTC,CASSLTTVTYEQYF
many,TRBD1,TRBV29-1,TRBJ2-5,TGCAGCGTTGAGCCGTCACAGGGGGAGACCCAGTACTTC,CSVEPSQGETQYF
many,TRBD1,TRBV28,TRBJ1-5,TGTGCCAGCAGGGAAGGGGACAGGGTTTTTGGACAGCCCCAGCATTTT,CASREGDRVFGQPQHF